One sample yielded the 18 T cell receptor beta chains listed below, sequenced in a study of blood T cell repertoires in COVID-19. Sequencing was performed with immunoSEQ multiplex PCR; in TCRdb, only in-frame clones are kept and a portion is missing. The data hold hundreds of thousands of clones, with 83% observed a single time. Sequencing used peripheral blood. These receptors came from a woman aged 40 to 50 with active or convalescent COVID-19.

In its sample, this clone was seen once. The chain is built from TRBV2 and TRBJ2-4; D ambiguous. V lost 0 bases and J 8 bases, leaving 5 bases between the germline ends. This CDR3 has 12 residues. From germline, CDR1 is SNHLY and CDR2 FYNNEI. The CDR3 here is CASSEAEYIQYF. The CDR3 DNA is TGTGCCAGCAGTGAAGCGGAGTACATTCAGTACTTC.

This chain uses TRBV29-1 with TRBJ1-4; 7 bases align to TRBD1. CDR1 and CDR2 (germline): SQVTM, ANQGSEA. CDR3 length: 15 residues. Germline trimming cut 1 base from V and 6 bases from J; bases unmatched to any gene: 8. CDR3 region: CSVEGVGTADEKLFF. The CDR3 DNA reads TGCAGCGTTGAAGGGGTGGGGACAGCCGATGAAAAACTGTTTTTT.

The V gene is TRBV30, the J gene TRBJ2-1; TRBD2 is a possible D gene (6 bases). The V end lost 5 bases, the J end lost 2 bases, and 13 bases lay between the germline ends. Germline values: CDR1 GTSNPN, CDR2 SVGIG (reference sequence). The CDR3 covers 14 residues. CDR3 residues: CAWYPGDAYNEQFF. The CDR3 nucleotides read TGTGCCTGGTATCCGGGGGACGCCTACAATGAGCAGTTCTTC. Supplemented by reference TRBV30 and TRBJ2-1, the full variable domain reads SQTIHQWPATLVQPVGSPLSLECTVEGTSNPNLYWYRQAAGRGLQLLFYSVGIGQISSEVPQNLSASRPQDRQFILSSKKLLLSDSGFYLCAWYPGDAYNEQFFGPGTRLTVL.

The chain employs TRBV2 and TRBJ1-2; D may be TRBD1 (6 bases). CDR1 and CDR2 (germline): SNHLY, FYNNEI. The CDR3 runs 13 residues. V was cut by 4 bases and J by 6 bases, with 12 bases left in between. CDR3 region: CASSVTGIDGYTF. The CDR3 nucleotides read TGTGCCAGCAGTGTAACAGGGATTGATGGCTACACCTTC.

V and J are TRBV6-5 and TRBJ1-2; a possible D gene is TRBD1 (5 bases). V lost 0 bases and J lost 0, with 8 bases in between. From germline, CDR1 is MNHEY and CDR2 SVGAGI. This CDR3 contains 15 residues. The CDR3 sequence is CASSYSTAPNYGYTF. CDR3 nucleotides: TGTGCCAGCAGTTACTCGACAGCGCCTAACTATGGCTACACCTTC.

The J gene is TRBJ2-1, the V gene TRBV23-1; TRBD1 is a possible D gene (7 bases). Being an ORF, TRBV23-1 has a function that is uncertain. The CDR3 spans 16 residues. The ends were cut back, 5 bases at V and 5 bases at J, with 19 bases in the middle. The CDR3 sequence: CASSSRGRDSHNEQFF. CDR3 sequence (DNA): TGCGCCAGCAGTTCACGTGGGCGGGACAGCCACAATGAGCAGTTCTTC.

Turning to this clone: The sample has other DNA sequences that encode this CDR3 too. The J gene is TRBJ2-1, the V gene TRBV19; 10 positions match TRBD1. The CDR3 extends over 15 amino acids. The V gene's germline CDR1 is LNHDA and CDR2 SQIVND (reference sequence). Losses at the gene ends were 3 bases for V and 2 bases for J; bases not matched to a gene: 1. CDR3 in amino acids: CASSIGTGAYNEQFF. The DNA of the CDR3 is TGTGCCAGTAGTATTGGGACAGGGGCCTACAATGAGCAGTTCTTC.

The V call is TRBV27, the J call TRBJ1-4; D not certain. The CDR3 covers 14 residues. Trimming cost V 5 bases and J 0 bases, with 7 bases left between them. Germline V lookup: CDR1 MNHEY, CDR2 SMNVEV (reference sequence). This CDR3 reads CASSAGATNEKLFF. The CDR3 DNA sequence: TGTGCCAGCAGTGCGGGAGCAACTAATGAAAAACTGTTTTTT.

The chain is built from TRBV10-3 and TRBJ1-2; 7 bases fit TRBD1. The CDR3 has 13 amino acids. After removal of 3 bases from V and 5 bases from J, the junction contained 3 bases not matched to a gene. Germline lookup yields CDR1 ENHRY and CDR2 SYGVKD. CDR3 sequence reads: CAISDRGQYGYTF. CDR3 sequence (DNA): TGTGCCATCAGTGATAGGGGGCAATATGGCTACACCTTC.

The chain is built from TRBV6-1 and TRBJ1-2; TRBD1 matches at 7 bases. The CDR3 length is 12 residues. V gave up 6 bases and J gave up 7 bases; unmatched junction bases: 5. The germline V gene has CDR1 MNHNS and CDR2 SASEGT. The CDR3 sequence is CASSRQGGGYTF. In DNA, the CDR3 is TGTGCCAGCAGCCGACAGGGCGGTGGCTACACCTTC.

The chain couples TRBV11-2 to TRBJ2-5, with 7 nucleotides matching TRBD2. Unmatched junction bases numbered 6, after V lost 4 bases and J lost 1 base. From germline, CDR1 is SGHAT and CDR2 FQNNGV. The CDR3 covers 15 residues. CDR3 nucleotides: TGTGCCAGCAGCTCAAGGGAGGGCCGCCAAGAGACCCAGTACTTC. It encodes CASSSREGRQETQYF.

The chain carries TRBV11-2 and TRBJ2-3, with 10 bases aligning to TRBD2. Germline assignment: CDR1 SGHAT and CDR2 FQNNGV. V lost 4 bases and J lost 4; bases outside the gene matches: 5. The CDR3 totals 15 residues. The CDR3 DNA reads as TGTGCCAGCAGCTACCTAGCGGGGGTACCAGATACGCAGTATTTT. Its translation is CASSYLAGVPDTQYF.

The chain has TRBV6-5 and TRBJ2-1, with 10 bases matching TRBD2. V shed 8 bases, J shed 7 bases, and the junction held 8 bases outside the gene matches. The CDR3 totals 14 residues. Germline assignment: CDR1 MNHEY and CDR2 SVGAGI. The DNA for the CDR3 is TGTGCCAGCTTAGAGCGGGGGGGCATGAATGAGCAGTTCTTC. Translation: CASLERGGMNEQFF.

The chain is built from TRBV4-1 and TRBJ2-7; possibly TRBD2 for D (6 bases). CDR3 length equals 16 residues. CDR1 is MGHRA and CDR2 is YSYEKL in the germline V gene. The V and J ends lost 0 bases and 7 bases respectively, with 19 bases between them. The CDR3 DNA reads TGCGCCAGCAGCCAAGACGGGGGTTTCGGGTCTGAGGAGCAGTACTTC. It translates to CASSQDGGFGSEEQYF.

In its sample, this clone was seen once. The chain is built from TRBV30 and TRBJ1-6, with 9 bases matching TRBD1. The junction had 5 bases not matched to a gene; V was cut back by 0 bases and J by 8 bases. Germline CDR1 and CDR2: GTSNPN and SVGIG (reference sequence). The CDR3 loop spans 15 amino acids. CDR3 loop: CAWSVRTGVHSPLHF. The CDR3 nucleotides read TGTGCCTGGAGTGTAAGGACAGGGGTTCATTCACCCCTCCACTTT.

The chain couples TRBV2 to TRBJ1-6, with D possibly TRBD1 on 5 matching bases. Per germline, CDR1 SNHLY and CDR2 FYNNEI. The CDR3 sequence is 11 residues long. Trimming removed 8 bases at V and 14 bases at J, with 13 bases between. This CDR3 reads CASLRPGSLHF. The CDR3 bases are TGTGCCAGCCTTCGACCAGGGTCCCTCCACTTT. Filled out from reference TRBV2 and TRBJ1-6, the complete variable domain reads EPEVTQTPSHQVTQMGQEVILRCVPISNHLYFYWYRQILGQKVEFLVSFYNNEISEKSEIFDDQFSVERPDGSNFTLKIRSTKLEDSAMYFCASLRPGSLHFGNGTRLTVT.

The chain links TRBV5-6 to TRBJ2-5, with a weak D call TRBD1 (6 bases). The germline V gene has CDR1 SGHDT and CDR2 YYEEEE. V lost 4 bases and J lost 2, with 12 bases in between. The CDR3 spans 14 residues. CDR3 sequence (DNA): TGTGCCAGCAGCGCACCCAGGGGTCAAGAGACCCAGTACTTC. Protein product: CASSAPRGQETQYF.

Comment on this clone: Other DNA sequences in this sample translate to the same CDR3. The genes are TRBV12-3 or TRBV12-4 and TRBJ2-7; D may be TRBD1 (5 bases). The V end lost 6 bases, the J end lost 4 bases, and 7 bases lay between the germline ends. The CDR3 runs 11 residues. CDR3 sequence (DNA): TGTGCCAGCAGCCCAGGGTACGAGCAGTACTTC. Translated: CASSPGYEQYF.